This T cell receptor (beta chain) was recorded in a study of cytomegalovirus exposure and HLA in healthy donors. Study-level results: The later analysis indicated that the majority of CMV-associated TCR beta chains appeared HLA-restricted.

This clone has a single count. Its antigen is unidentified. PCR used 60 Vbeta primers and 13 Jbeta primers. Profiling relied on immunoSEQ multiplex PCR, and the TCRdb table lists in-frame clones only, not all of them. This sample yields 95,000 to 150,000 clones, of which roughly 80% are seen a single time; about 2.5% belongs to the top ten. Looked up from germline, CDR1 is SQVTM and CDR2 is ANQGSEA. The CDR3 length is 15 residues. V gave up 4 bases and J gave up 2 bases, with 15 bases separating them. V is TRBV29-1 and J is TRBJ1-3; D is perhaps TRBD1 (6 bases). The sequencing sample was made of PBMCs. The source of this sequence is a woman aged 40 to 55 in good health and CMV-seropositive. The CDR3: CSVAEQGLTGNTIYF. CDR3 sequence (DNA): TGCAGCGTTGCGGAACAGGGTTTGACTGGAAACACCATATATTTT.